This paragraph reports one TCR beta chain. There is no known antigen for this receptor. No clone much larger than this one lies a single base away; base qualities are absent. The CDR3 regions of human TCRbeta chains were analyzed by immunosequencing. On the authors' methods: Repertoire TCRs were checked for matches against a reference library of SARS-CoV-2-specific TCRs that had been generated using the MIRA antigen-specificity platform. Breadth was defined as the fraction of unique TCRs that were SARS-CoV-2-associated, and depth was defined as the fraction of total T cells that were SARS-CoV-2-associated. Each spike-specific TCR was assigned to its reactive spike region and to a CD4 or CD8 class using the MIRA data. Log10-transformed breadth and depth values were compared by one-way ANOVA with Sidak's multiple comparisons tests. The immuneACCESS repertoire file appears here via TCRdb, limited to in-frame rearrangements. These files lack a portion of the clones; in checked studies, under half of the deficit traces to unresolved V genes, and the cause of the others is not known. Clonal size and the V and J genes are those of that table, whereas D and trimming came from the DNA. Present in this sample are 90,000 to 120,000 clones, about 90% of which were seen just once. The ten top clones hold roughly 8.9% of the sample.

These data belong to a study of T cell responses to AZD1222 COVID-19 vaccine (TCRdb year 2021). Regarding the complete study: TCR sequencing was performed for about 250 trial participants, of whom about 200 were given two doses of AZD1222 and around 25 were given two doses of MenACWY control vaccine. Trial participants were enrolled into age subgroups of 18-55, 56-69 and 70-plus years, which contained 148, 28 and 57 TCR-sequenced participants, respectively. The study at large found these results: Conclusions about previously exposed vaccinees were limited because only six AZD1222 recipients were SARS-CoV-2 seropositive at baseline. After two AZD1222 doses, both the breadth and the depth of spike-specific TCRs were significantly higher than at day 0 and than in MenACWY recipients. CD4 TCRs associated with the vaccine covered the entire spike protein, and the dominant responses were in regions 160-218 and 743-854. The 56-69-year group was small, and its depth increase did not reach significance, likely because of low power. Because no day 14 peak-response samples were available, the repertoires could be characterized only after the peak T cell response. Participants were mostly white British, with more females than males. The authors suggested clonal diversity may have been underestimated. Epitopes outside the regions mutated in the B.1.351 and B.1.1.7 variants were reportedly recognized by nearly half of the unique spike-specific TCRs.

The CDR3, from cysteine to phenylalanine, totals 13 residues. Just the 39-base CDR3 DNA is kept, in frame starting at base 1. Via the germline V gene, CDR1 is SQVTM and CDR2 ANQGSEA. From V the trimming removes 1 base and from J it removes 4 bases, while the gene matches leave 3 bases of the junction unaccounted for. Interpreted using the paper, the time point label stands for: about 28 days (+/-7) after the second vaccine dose. Because spike-specific TCR depth and breadth did not differ between the two schedules, AZD1222 recipients who got a second dose at roughly 4 weeks were pooled with those who got a second dose at roughly 12 weeks. The vaccinee samples were drawn from two UK trials, COV001 and COV002, one of which was a single-blind randomized controlled phase 2/3 trial testing AZD1222 (ChAdOx1 nCoV-19) in healthy adults. Trial participant PBMC samples were collected at day 0 and day 28 after the second dose for TCRbeta chain sequencing.

Source: peripheral blood, taken 28 days after the second AZD1222 dose. This receptor chain uses TRBV29-1 and TRBJ1-2; TRBD1 aligns with 7 central bases. This clonotype was sampled from an adult who received the AZD1222 COVID-19 vaccine. The nucleotides read TGCAGCGTTGAAGGGGGACAGTTCTATGGCTACACCTTC. It is translated as CSVEGGQFYGYTF.